A single sample gave rise to the 3 T cell receptor beta chains below, sequenced in a study of blood T cell repertoires in COVID-19. Using immunoSEQ multiplex PCR, the repertoire was profiled, and TCRdb retains in-frame clones only, with some absent. Among under 450,000 clones listed, less than 90% were seen once. The sample was peripheral blood. All receptors come from a woman in her sixties or seventies with COVID-19, enrolled during active disease.

V and J are TRBV10-3 and TRBJ1-2; 8 bases line up with TRBD1. CDR1 ENHRY and CDR2 SYGVKD come from the germline V gene. This CDR3 region has 13 residues. V lost 6 bases, J lost 7 bases, and 7 bases stayed unmatched. The CDR3 DNA reads as TGTGCCATCAGGGTAGAGACAGGGGCTGGCTACACCTTC. This translates into CAIRVETGAGYTF.

The V call is TRBV6-1, the J call TRBJ2-7; 7 bases align to TRBD2. V lost 2 bases and J lost 4; bases outside the gene matches: 8. Germline V gene data show CDR1 as MNHNS and CDR2 as SASEGT. CDR3 length: 15 residues. CDR3 residues: CASSEFGSGGYEQYF. In DNA form, the CDR3 reads TGTGCCAGCAGTGAATTTGGGTCCGGGGGGTACGAGCAGTACTTC.

The rearrangement links TRBV20-1 to TRBJ2-7; TRBD2 might be the D (6 bases). Germline values: CDR1 DFQATT, CDR2 SNEGSKA (reference sequence). The CDR3 covers 11 residues. V lost 7 bases and J 2 bases, leaving 9 bases between the germline ends. CDR3 coding DNA: TGCAGTGGTGGGACTCCCTACGAGCAGTACTTC. Encoded protein: CSGGTPYEQYF.